These 6 T cell receptor beta chains originate from one sample sequenced in a study of T cell responses to AZD1222 COVID-19 vaccine. Only in-frame clones appear in the TCRdb table, and some are missing; sequencing was by immunoSEQ multiplex PCR. The table shows fewer than 200,000 clones, with 90% to 95% occurring only once. This material consisted of peripheral blood, taken 28 days after the second dose of the MenACWY control vaccine. All receptors derive from an adult who received the MenACWY meningococcal vaccine as a control.

The chain carries TRBV11-1 and TRBJ2-6; D remains unclear. V lost 2 bases and J 0 bases, leaving 5 bases between the germline ends. This CDR3 spans 15 amino acids. Germline CDR1 and CDR2: SGHAT and FQDESV (reference sequence). DNA of the CDR3: TGTGCCAGCAGCTTACATTCCTCTGGGGCCAACGTCCTGACTTTC. This translates into CASSLHSSGANVLTF.

The rearrangement links TRBV10-3 to TRBJ1-2; the D is unclear. The germline V gene encodes CDR1 ENHRY and CDR2 SYGVKD. Between the trimmed V and J ends, which lost 0 bases and 4 bases, there was a span of 6 bases. The CDR3 runs 13 residues. CDR3 protein: CAISESTAYGYTF. The CDR3 nucleotides are TGTGCCATCAGTGAGTCAACAGCCTATGGCTACACCTTC.

This chain joins TRBV11-3 and TRBJ1-4; the match to TRBD1 covers 10 bases. The trim removed 5 bases at V and 5 bases at J, leaving 5 bases unmatched. Germline V gene data show CDR1 as SGHNT and CDR2 as YENEEA. The CDR3 has 15 amino acids. CDR3 bases: TGTGCCAGCAGCCGGACGGGACAGGGGAATGAAAAACTGTTTTTT. Translating gives CASSRTGQGNEKLFF.

The chain combines TRBV11-3 with TRBJ2-7; D call uncertain. The length of the CDR3 is 12 residues. Germline V CDR1 and CDR2: SGHNT, YENEEA. V dropped 6 bases and J dropped 1 base, with 7 bases sitting between them. The CDR3 loop reads CASSAASYEQYF. In nucleotides, the CDR3 is TGTGCCAGCAGTGCGGCTTCCTACGAGCAGTACTTC.

V usage is TRBV3-1 (or the pseudogene TRBV3-2) and J usage is TRBJ1-2; 10 positions agree with TRBD1. The CDR3 loop spans 16 amino acids. The junction had 4 bases not matched to a gene; V was cut back by 2 bases and J by 1 base. Germline lookup yields CDR1 LGHDT and CDR2 YNNKEL (reference sequence). The CDR3 DNA reads TGTGCCAGCAGCCAACCGACAGGGGGCGGTAACTATGGCTACACCTTC. This translates into CASSQPTGGGNYGYTF.

The chain employs TRBV28 and TRBJ1-5, with D possibly matching TRBD1 (6 bases). The CDR3 is 17 amino acids. Germline lookup yields CDR1 MDHEN and CDR2 SYDVKM. V lost 1 base and J 7 bases, leaving 20 bases between the germline ends. CDR3 nucleotide sequence: TGTGCCAGCAGTTTATTTTCCTCAGGGCCTGGGGGCCAGCCCCAGCATTTT. Residues: CASSLFSSGPGGQPQHF. The entire variable domain, with the rest obtained from reference TRBV28 and TRBJ1-5, is as follows: DVKVTQSSRYLVKRTGEKVFLECVQDMDHENMFWYRQDPGLGLRLIYFSYDVKMKEKGDIPEGYSVSREKKERFSLILESASTNQTSMYLCASSLFSSGPGGQPQHFGDGTRLSIL.